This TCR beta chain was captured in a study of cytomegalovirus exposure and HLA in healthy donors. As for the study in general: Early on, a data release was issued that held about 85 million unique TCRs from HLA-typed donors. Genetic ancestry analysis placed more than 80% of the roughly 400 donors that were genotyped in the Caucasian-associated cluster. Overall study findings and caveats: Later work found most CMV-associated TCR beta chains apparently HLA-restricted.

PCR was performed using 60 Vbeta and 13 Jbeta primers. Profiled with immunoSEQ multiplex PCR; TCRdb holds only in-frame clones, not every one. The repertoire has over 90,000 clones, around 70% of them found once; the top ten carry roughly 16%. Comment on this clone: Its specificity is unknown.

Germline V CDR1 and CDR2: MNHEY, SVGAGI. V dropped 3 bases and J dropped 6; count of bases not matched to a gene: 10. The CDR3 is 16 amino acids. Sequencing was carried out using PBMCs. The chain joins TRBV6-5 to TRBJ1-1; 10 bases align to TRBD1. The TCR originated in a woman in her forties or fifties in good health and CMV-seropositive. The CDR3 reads CASSYAGTGVTSEAFF. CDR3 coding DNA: TGTGCCAGCAGTTATGCCGGGACAGGGGTTACCTCTGAAGCTTTCTTT.